This paragraph reports one T cell receptor beta chain. The V gene's germline CDR1 is SGHAT and CDR2 FQDESV (reference sequence). The germline V and J ends were trimmed by 5 bases and 3 bases, with 16 bases remaining between them. The CDR3 consists of 15 residues. As processed by the authors: Nucleated cell counts were estimated from reference gene primer amplification. Repertoires were generated with immunoSEQ multiplex PCR, while TCRdb's copy carries only in-frame clones and drops some. That table supplies the V and J calls and clone size; D and trimming were determined from the DNA. The sample has roughly 200,000 clones, more than 70% seen once; the top ten hold roughly a sixth. The data originate from a study of blood T cell repertoires in COVID-19. About the study: The United States, Italy and Spain provided the acute and convalescent COVID-19 samples.

Seattle patient enrollment occurred during active infection, with longitudinal follow-up thereafter. The rearrangement uses TRBV11-1 and TRBJ2-5; D may be TRBD1 (6 bases). The sequence was collected from a man aged 45 to 65 with COVID-19, enrolled during active disease. The specimen was peripheral blood. CDR3 in amino acids: CASSPDYRGKETQYF. CDR3 bases: TGTGCCAGCAGCCCTGATTATAGGGGGAAAGAGACCCAGTACTTC.